This T cell receptor (beta chain) was captured by sequencing in a study of T-cell reconstitution after alpha-beta-depleted transplantation in children. The TCRbeta library incorporated unique molecular identifiers. A single record per CDR3 protein comes from TCRdb applying MiXCR to the PCR reads. The repertoire holds 380,000 or so distinct CDR3 sequences, with roughly 14% as singletons. Trimming took 6 bases from V and 10 from J; bases not matched to a gene: 8. This CDR3 has 14 residues. Germline CDR1 and CDR2: SNHLY and FYNNEI. This clonotype showed up just a few times. This clonotype originated in a human donor who donated a stem cell graft to a child with Fanconi anemia. Sequencing was performed on PBMCs, taken from the stem cell graft. The rearrangement uses TRBV2 and TRBJ2-1; 11 bases fit TRBD2. In nucleotides, the CDR3 is TGTGCCAGCAGACTTCTAGCGGGGGGTAAGGAGCAGTTCTTC. Its protein is CASRLLAGGKEQFF. The full variable domain, with the rest looked up from reference TRBV2 and TRBJ2-1, is EPEVTQTPSHQVTQMGQEVILRCVPISNHLYFYWYRQILGQKVEFLVSFYNNEISEKSEIFDDQFSVERPDGSNFTLKIRSTKLEDSAMYFCASRLLAGGKEQFFGPGTRLTVL.